The clone carrying this T cell receptor beta chain was counted a few times. Its antigen is currently unknown. TCRdb passed the reads through MiXCR, listing each CDR3 protein once. The sample carries about 220,000 distinct CDR3 sequences, 30% to 45% recorded once. The sample comes from a study of T cell repertoires in cytomegalovirus infection. Study summary: As its CMV epitopes, the study selected recently identified HLA-C-restricted and well-studied HLA-B-restricted targets. Matching HLA type, along with CMV infection, was indicated by public TCR beta signatures.

CDR1 is LNHDA, CDR2 SQIVND, per germline (reference sequence). The CDR3 sequence is 15 residues long. V gave up 7 bases and J gave up 3 bases, with 18 bases separating them. The chain is built from TRBV19 and TRBJ1-1, with D possibly TRBD1 on 6 matching bases. The sequenced sample was CD8+ T cells from cultured PBMCs, obtained from culture after CMV antigen stimulation. This TCR came from a human donor in good health (CMV status not recorded). Some clones in this sample may be carry-over from other donors' samples. The CDR3 sequence: CASTRVRGRDTEAFF. The CDR3, as DNA: TGTGCCAGTACCCGTGTGCGGGGGCGGGACACTGAAGCTTTCTTT.